A selection of T cell receptor beta chains follows, all from one sample in a study of blood T cell repertoires in COVID-19. TCRdb's copy holds only in-frame clones and misses some; the assay was immunoSEQ multiplex PCR. The table shows about 170,000 clones, with 65% to 90% occurring only once. Sequenced sample: PBMCs or T cells enriched from blood (not recorded which). These TCRs come from a man aged 45-65 years who had recovered from COVID-19. The CDR3 runs from the conserved cysteine through the conserved F or W. The order of the fields is D gene, clone size, J gene, V gene, CDR3 DNA, CDR3 protein. D genes are given only for firm matches. A row's size may be missing; if present it is once, few, many or a size class.

D gene: TRBD1
clone size: -
J gene: TRBJ2-7
V gene: TRBV11-2
CDR3 DNA: TGTGCCAGCAGCTTAGTACAGGGGTGGCAGTACTTC
CDR3 protein: CASSLVQGWQYF

D gene: -
clone size: -
J gene: TRBJ1-4
V gene: TRBV15
CDR3 DNA: TGTGCCACCAGCAGAGTGCGTCAAGTGGAACTGTTTTTT
CDR3 protein: CATSRVRQVELFF

D gene: -
clone size: few
J gene: TRBJ1-2
V gene: TRBV6-1
CDR3 DNA: TGTGCCAGCAGTGAAGGGCCAGGAACTAACTATGGCTACACCTTC
CDR3 protein: CASSEGPGTNYGYTF

D gene: TRBD1
clone size: -
J gene: TRBJ1-2
V gene: TRBV30
CDR3 DNA: TGTGCCTTTTGGACAGGGGCCTCGTGGAGGGCTGGCGGCTACACCTTC
CDR3 protein: CAFWTGASWRAGGYTF

D gene: -
clone size: -
J gene: TRBJ1-1
V gene: TRBV19
CDR3 DNA: TGTGCCAGTAGTATCGGGGGGAGCACTGAAGCTTTCTTT
CDR3 protein: CASSIGGSTEAFF

D gene: TRBD1
clone size: -
J gene: TRBJ1-5
V gene: TRBV5-1
CDR3 DNA: TGCGCCAGCAGCGCCGGGACAGACAATCAGCCCCAGCATTTT
CDR3 protein: CASSAGTDNQPQHF

D gene: -
clone size: once
J gene: TRBJ1-2
V gene: TRBV6-5
CDR3 DNA: TGTGCCAGCAGCCAAGGACAGAACTATGGCTACACCTTC
CDR3 protein: CASSQGQNYGYTF

D gene: TRBD2
clone size: -
J gene: TRBJ2-5
V gene: TRBV4-1
CDR3 DNA: TGCGCCAGCAGCCAAGATCTGACTAGCGGGGTAGGATGGGAGACCCAGTACTTC
CDR3 protein: CASSQDLTSGVGWETQYF

D gene: -
clone size: -
J gene: TRBJ1-2
V gene: TRBV28
CDR3 DNA: TGTGCCAGCAGTTTATCGTCGGGCAGGGCTTGGGGCTACACCTTC
CDR3 protein: CASSLSSGRAWGYTF

D gene: -
clone size: -
J gene: TRBJ2-1
V gene: TRBV24-1
CDR3 DNA: TGTGCCACCAGTTCACGGGGCAGCGGGCAATTAAATGAGCAGTTCTTC
CDR3 protein: CATSSRGSGQLNEQFF

D gene: -
clone size: -
J gene: TRBJ2-3
V gene: TRBV2
CDR3 DNA: TGTGCCAGCAGAGAAGGGGTCGTAATCCGCAGGGAAGACACGCAGTATTTT
CDR3 protein: CASREGVVIRREDTQYF

D gene: -
clone size: -
J gene: TRBJ2-3
V gene: TRBV6-5
CDR3 DNA: TGTGCCAGCAACGGAAACAGGGTCCGGTCAGATACGCAGTATTTT
CDR3 protein: CASNGNRVRSDTQYF

D gene: TRBD1
clone size: -
J gene: TRBJ1-4
V gene: TRBV3-1/TRBV3-2
CDR3 DNA: TGTGCCAGCAGCCTGGGACAGGATGAAAAACTGTTTTTT
CDR3 protein: CASSLGQDEKLFF

D gene: -
clone size: few
J gene: TRBJ2-1
V gene: TRBV7-7
CDR3 DNA: TGTGCCAGCAGCTTATCGGAGGCTCAGAATGAGCAGTTCTTC
CDR3 protein: CASSLSEAQNEQFF

D gene: TRBD1
clone size: -
J gene: TRBJ1-5
V gene: TRBV4-1
CDR3 DNA: TGCGCCAGCAGCCAGGGCAGGGGGCGTGTTGCCCATCAGCCCCAGCATTTT
CDR3 protein: CASSQGRGRVAHQPQHF

D gene: -
clone size: -
J gene: TRBJ1-3
V gene: TRBV10-1
CDR3 DNA: TGCGCCAGCAGTCCCGGGGGACCTCGCTCTGGAAACACCATATATTTT
CDR3 protein: CASSPGGPRSGNTIYF

D gene: TRBD2
clone size: -
J gene: TRBJ2-1
V gene: TRBV6-6
CDR3 DNA: TGTGCCAGCAGTTACTCTAGCGGGGGGGCAGGTGAGCAGTTCTTC
CDR3 protein: CASSYSSGGAGEQFF

D gene: -
clone size: few
J gene: TRBJ1-2
V gene: TRBV14
CDR3 DNA: TGTGCCAGCAGCCAAGAGCCCAGAACCTATGGCTACACCTTC
CDR3 protein: CASSQEPRTYGYTF

D gene: TRBD2
clone size: -
J gene: TRBJ2-5
V gene: TRBV7-7
CDR3 DNA: TGTGCCAGCAGCTTAGGACTAGCGGGGGCGGAGACCCAGTACTTC
CDR3 protein: CASSLGLAGAETQYF

D gene: -
clone size: -
J gene: TRBJ2-2
V gene: TRBV7-2
CDR3 DNA: TGTGCCAGCAGCTTAGGGACAGCTCCCGGCACCGGGGAGCTGTTTTTT
CDR3 protein: CASSLGTAPGTGELFF

D gene: -
clone size: few
J gene: TRBJ2-1
V gene: TRBV24-1
CDR3 DNA: TGTGCCACCAGTGATCCGGGAATGAAAGGAGGCTACAATGAGCAGTTCTTC
CDR3 protein: CATSDPGMKGGYNEQFF

D gene: TRBD1
clone size: -
J gene: TRBJ2-7
V gene: TRBV5-5
CDR3 DNA: TGTGCCAGCAGCTTCGACAGGGTCAGCTCCTACGAGCAGTACTTC
CDR3 protein: CASSFDRVSSYEQYF

D gene: -
clone size: -
J gene: TRBJ1-6
V gene: TRBV3-1/TRBV3-2
CDR3 DNA: TGTGCCAGCAGCCTCCCGGTGGGGGGGACCTATAATTCACCCCTCCACTTT
CDR3 protein: CASSLPVGGTYNSPLHF

D gene: -
clone size: -
J gene: TRBJ1-1
V gene: TRBV9
CDR3 DNA: TGTGCCAGCAGCGCCTACCTAGGCACTGAAGCTTTCTTT
CDR3 protein: CASSAYLGTEAFF

D gene: -
clone size: few
J gene: TRBJ1-6
V gene: TRBV5-1
CDR3 DNA: TGCGCCAGCAGCTTGGTGGAGGGCTCACCCCTCCACTTT
CDR3 protein: CASSLVEGSPLHF

D gene: -
clone size: once
J gene: TRBJ1-2
V gene: TRBV15
CDR3 DNA: TGTGCCACCAGCAGCACAGGGTACTATGGCTACACCTTC
CDR3 protein: CATSSTGYYGYTF

D gene: -
clone size: -
J gene: TRBJ1-1
V gene: TRBV19
CDR3 DNA: TGTGCCAGTAGTATGCAGGGGTGGAACGCTTTCTTT
CDR3 protein: CASSMQGWNAFF

D gene: -
clone size: -
J gene: TRBJ2-4
V gene: TRBV6-5
CDR3 DNA: TGTGCCAGCAGTTACTCGACAAGGCCTAATATTGGCATTCAGTACTTC
CDR3 protein: CASSYSTRPNIGIQYF

D gene: -
clone size: -
J gene: TRBJ2-3
V gene: TRBV2
CDR3 DNA: TGTGCCAGCAGTGAAGGAGGGGGGGGAGATACGCAGTATTTT
CDR3 protein: CASSEGGGGDTQYF

D gene: -
clone size: -
J gene: TRBJ2-7
V gene: TRBV28
CDR3 DNA: TGTGCCAGCAGTTTATTTGTTAGCGAGCAGTACTTC
CDR3 protein: CASSLFVSEQYF

D gene: -
clone size: -
J gene: TRBJ1-5
V gene: TRBV2
CDR3 DNA: TGTGCCAGCAGCCCGACTAACGGCGAGCCCCAGCATTTT
CDR3 protein: CASSPTNGEPQHF

D gene: -
clone size: -
J gene: TRBJ1-2
V gene: TRBV18
CDR3 DNA: TGTGCCAGCTCACCACAGGGGGTGATTAACTATGGCTACACCTTC
CDR3 protein: CASSPQGVINYGYTF

D gene: TRBD2
clone size: once
J gene: TRBJ2-7
V gene: TRBV4-1
CDR3 DNA: TGCGCCAGCAGCCAGTTCGGGGGGGAAGGTTACGAGCAGTACTTC
CDR3 protein: CASSQFGGEGYEQYF

D gene: TRBD1
clone size: -
J gene: TRBJ1-2
V gene: TRBV4-1
CDR3 DNA: TGCGCCAGCAGCCAAGCTCCAGGGGGCTTGAACTATGGCTACACCTTC
CDR3 protein: CASSQAPGGLNYGYTF

D gene: -
clone size: -
J gene: TRBJ1-5
V gene: TRBV9
CDR3 DNA: TGTGCCAGCAGCGTAGGGGGGAACAGGGATCAGCCCCAGCATTTT
CDR3 protein: CASSVGGNRDQPQHF

D gene: -
clone size: -
J gene: TRBJ1-4
V gene: TRBV9
CDR3 DNA: TGTGCCAGCAGCCCCGGCAACCCAGGGGCTGAAAAACTGTTTTTT
CDR3 protein: CASSPGNPGAEKLFF

D gene: TRBD1
clone size: -
J gene: TRBJ1-2
V gene: TRBV5-4
CDR3 DNA: TGTGCCAGCAGCGTCCCGGGACAGGGAATCTATGGCTACACCTTC
CDR3 protein: CASSVPGQGIYGYTF

D gene: TRBD1
clone size: -
J gene: TRBJ1-1
V gene: TRBV5-1
CDR3 DNA: TGCGCCAGCAGCGTGGGGGACAGGGGAAACACTGAAGCTTTCTTT
CDR3 protein: CASSVGDRGNTEAFF

D gene: -
clone size: -
J gene: TRBJ1-6
V gene: TRBV28
CDR3 DNA: TGTGCCAGCAGTTTAGACACAGGACTATCTTCACCCCTCCACTTT
CDR3 protein: CASSLDTGLSSPLHF

D gene: -
clone size: -
J gene: TRBJ1-1
V gene: TRBV3-1/TRBV3-2
CDR3 DNA: TGTGCCAGCAGCCGATTGGTGGGGGGCACTGAAGCTTTCTTT
CDR3 protein: CASSRLVGGTEAFF

D gene: -
clone size: few
J gene: TRBJ1-2
V gene: TRBV2
CDR3 DNA: TGTGCCAGCAGTGAGCCAGGGTATCGTGACTTTGGCTACACCTTC
CDR3 protein: CASSEPGYRDFGYTF